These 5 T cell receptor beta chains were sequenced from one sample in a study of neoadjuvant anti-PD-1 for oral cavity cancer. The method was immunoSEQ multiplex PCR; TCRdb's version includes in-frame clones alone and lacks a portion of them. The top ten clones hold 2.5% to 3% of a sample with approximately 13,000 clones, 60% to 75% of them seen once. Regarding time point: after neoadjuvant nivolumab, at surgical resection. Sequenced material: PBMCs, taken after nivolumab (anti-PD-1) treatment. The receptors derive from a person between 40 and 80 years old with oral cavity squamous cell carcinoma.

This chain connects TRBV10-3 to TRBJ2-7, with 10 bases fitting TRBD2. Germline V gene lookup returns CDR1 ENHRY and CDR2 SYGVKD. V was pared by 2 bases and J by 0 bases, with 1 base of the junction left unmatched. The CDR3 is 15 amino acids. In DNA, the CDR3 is TGTGCCATCAGTGAGGGACTAGCGGACTCCTACGAGCAGTACTTC. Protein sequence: CAISEGLADSYEQYF.

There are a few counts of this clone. The CDR3 region has the DNA TGTGCCAGCAGTACTTACGGAGGATATGAAAAACTGTTTTTT. It is translated as CASSTYGGYEKLFF. This chain links TRBV7-9 with TRBJ1-4, with unresolved D. The CDR3 runs 14 residues. Trimming stripped 6 bases from V and 6 bases from J, with 14 bases between. CDR1 is SEHNR and CDR2 is FQNEAQ in the germline V gene (reference sequence).

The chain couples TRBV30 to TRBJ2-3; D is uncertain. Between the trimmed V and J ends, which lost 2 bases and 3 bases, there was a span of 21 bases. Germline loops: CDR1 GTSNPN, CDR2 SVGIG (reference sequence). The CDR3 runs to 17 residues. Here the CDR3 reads CAWSPGPERGSTDTQYF. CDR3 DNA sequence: TGTGCCTGGAGTCCAGGACCAGAGAGAGGAAGTACAGATACGCAGTATTTT.

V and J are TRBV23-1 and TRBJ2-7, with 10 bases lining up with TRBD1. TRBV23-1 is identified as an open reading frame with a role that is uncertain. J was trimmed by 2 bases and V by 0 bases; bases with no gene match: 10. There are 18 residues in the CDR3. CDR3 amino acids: CASSQSTGGFNRTYEQYF. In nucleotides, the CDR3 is TGCGCCAGCAGTCAATCGACAGGGGGCTTCAATAGGACCTACGAGCAGTACTTC.

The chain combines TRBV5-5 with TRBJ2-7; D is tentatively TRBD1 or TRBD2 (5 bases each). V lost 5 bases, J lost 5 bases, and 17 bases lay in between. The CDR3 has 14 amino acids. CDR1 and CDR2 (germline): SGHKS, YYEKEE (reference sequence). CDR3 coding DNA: TGTGCCAGCAGTCCCGGGACCCCGGTGCACGAGCAGTACTTC. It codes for CASSPGTPVHEQYF.